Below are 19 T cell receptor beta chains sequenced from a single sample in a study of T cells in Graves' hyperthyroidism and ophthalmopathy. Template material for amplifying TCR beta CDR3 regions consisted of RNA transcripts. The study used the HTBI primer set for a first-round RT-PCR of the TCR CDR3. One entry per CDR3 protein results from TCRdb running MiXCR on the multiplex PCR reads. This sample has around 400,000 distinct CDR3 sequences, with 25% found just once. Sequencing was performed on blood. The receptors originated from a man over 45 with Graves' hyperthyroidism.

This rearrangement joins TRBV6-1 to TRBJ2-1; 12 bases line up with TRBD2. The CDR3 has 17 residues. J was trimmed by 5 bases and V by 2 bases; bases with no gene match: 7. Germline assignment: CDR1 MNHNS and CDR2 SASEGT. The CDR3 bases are TGTGCCAGCAGTGAACTGGCTAGCGGGAGGGCCCACAATGAGCAGTTCTTC. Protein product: CASSELASGRAHNEQFF.

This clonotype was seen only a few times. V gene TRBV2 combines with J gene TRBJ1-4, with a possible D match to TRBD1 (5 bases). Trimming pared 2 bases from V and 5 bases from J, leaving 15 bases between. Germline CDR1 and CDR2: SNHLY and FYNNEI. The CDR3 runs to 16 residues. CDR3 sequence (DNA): TGTGCCAGCAGTGAAATGGGGCTTGACTACAATGAAAAACTGTTTTTT. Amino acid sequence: CASSEMGLDYNEKLFF.

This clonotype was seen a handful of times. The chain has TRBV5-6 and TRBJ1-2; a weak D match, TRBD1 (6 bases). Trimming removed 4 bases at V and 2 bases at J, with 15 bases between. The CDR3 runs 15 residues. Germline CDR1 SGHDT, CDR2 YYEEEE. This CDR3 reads CASSPPGTPNYGYTF. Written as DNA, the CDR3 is TGTGCCAGCAGCCCCCCCGGGACACCAAACTATGGCTACACCTTC.

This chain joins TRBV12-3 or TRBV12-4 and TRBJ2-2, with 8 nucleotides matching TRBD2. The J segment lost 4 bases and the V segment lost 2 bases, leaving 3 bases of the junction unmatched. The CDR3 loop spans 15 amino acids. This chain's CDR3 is CASSLIAGSTGELFF. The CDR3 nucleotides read TGTGCCAGCAGTTTAATAGCGGGAAGCACCGGGGAGCTGTTTTTT.

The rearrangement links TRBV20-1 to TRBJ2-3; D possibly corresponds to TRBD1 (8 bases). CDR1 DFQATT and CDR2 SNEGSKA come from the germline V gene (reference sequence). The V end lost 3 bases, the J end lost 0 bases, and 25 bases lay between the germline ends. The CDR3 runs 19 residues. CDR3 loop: CSASRGERTGSHSTDTQYF. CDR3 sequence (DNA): TGCAGTGCTAGTCGGGGGGAGAGGACAGGGAGTCATAGCACAGATACGCAGTATTTT.

CDR3 amino acids: CASSGTAKVYNSPLHF. CDR3 nucleotide sequence: TGTGCCAGCAGTGGGACAGCCAAAGTTTATAATTCACCCCTCCACTTT. This chain uses TRBV6-1 with TRBJ1-6; tentatively, D is TRBD1 (6 bases). This CDR3 is built from 16 residues. From germline, CDR1 is MNHNS and CDR2 SASEGT. The germline V and J ends were trimmed by 4 bases and 4 bases, with 14 bases remaining between them.

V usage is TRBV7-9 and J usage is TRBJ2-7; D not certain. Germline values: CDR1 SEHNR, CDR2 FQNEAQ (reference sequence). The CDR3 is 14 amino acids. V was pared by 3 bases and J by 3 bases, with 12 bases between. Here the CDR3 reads CASSLELKVYEQYF. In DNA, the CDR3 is TGTGCCAGCAGCTTGGAGCTTAAGGTCTACGAGCAGTACTTC.

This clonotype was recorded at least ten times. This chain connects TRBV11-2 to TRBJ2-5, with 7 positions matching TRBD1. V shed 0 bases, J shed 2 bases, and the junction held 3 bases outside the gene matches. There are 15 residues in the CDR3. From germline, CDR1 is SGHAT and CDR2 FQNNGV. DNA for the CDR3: TGTGCCAGCAGCTTAGATGGCAGGGGGCAAGAGACCCAGTACTTC. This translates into CASSLDGRGQETQYF.

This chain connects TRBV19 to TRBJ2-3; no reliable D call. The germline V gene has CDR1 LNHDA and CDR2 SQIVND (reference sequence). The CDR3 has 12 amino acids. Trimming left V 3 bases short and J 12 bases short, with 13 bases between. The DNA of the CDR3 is TGTGCCAGTAGTATCCACCATCAAATACAGTATTTT. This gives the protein CASSIHHQIQYF.

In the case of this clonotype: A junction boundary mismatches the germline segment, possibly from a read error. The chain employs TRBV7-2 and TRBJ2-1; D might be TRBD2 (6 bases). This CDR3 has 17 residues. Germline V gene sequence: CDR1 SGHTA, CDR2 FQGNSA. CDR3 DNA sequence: TGCGCCAGCAGCCAAGGACTGATGGACTATTCCTACAATGAGCAGTTCTTC. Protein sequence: CASSQGLMDYSYNEQFF.

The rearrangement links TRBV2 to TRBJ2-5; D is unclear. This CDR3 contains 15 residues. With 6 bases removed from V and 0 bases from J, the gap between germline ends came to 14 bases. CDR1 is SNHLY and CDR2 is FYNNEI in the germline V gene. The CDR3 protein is CASREKTLYQETQYF. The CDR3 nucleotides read TGTGCCAGCAGGGAAAAAACCTTGTACCAAGAGACCCAGTACTTC.

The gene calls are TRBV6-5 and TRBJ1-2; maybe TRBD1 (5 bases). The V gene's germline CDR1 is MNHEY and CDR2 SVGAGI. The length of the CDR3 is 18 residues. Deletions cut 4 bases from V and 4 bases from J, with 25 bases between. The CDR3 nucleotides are TGTGCCAGCAGTTTCCGCATATTTGACAGCCAAAATTTCTATGGCTACACCTTC. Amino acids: CASSFRIFDSQNFYGYTF.

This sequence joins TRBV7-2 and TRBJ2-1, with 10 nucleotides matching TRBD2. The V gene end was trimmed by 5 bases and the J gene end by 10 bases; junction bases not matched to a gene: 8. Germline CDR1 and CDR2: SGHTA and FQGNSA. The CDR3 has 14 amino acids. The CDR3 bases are TGTGCCAGCAGCCGGACTAGCGGCCTCCAAGAGCAGTTCTTC. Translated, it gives CASSRTSGLQEQFF.

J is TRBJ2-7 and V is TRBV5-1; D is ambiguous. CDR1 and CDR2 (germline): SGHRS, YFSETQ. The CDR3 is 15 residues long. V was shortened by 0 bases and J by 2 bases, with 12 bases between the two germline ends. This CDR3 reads CASSLEAAATYEQYF. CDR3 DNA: TGCGCCAGCAGCTTGGAGGCAGCTGCTACCTACGAGCAGTACTTC.

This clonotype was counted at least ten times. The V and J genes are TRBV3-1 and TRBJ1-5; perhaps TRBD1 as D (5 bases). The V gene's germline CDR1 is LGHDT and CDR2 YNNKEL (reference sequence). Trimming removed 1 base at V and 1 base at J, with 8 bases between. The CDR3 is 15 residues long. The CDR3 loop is CASSQGWGSNQPQHF. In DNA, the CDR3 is TGTGCCAGCAGCCAAGGGTGGGGGAGCAATCAGCCCCAGCATTTT.

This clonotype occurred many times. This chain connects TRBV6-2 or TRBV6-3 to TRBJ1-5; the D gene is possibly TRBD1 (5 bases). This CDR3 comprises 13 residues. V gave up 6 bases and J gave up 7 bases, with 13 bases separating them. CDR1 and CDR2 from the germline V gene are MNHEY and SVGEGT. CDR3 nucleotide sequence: TGTGCCAGCAGAGGGGACCAGTACCAGCCCCAGCATTTT. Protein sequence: CASRGDQYQPQHF.

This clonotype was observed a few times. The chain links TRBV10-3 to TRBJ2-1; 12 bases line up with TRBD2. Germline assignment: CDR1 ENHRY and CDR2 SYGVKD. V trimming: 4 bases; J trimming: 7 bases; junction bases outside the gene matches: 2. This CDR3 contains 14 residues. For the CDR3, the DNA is TGTGCCATCAGTGGACTAGCGGGAGTAAATGAGCAGTTCTTC. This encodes CAISGLAGVNEQFF.

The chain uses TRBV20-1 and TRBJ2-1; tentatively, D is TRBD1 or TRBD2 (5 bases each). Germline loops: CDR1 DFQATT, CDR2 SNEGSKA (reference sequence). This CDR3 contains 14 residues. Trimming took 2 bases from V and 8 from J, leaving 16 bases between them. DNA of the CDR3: TGCAGTGCTAGATCGGGGCTGAAAAACGATGAGCAGTTCTTC. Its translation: CSARSGLKNDEQFF.

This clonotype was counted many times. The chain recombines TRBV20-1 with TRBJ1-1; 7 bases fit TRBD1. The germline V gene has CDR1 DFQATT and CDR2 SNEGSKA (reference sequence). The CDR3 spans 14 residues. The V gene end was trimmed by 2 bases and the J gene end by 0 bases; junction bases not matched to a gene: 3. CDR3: CSARTGQMNTEAFF. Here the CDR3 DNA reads TGCAGTGCTAGAACGGGACAGATGAACACTGAAGCTTTCTTT.